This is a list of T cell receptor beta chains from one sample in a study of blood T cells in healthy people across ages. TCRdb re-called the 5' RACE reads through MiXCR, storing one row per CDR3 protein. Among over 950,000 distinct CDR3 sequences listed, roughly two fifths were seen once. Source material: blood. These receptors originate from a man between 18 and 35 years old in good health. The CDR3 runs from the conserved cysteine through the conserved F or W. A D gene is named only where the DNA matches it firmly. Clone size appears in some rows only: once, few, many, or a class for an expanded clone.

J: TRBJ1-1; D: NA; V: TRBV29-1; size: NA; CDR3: CSVEEWAANTEAFF; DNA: TGCAGCGTTGAAGAATGGGCAGCGAACACTGAAGCTTTCTTT
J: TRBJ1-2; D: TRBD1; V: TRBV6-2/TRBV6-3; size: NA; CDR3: CASSTDRNGYTF; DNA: TGTGCCAGCAGTACGGACAGGAATGGCTACACCTTC
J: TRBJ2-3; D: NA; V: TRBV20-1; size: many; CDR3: CSAPRSRSTDTQYF; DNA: TGCAGTGCTCCCCGTTCAAGGAGCACAGATACGCAGTATTTT
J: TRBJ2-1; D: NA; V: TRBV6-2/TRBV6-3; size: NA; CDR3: CASSASSSYNEQFF; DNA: TGTGCCAGCAGTGCCTCAAGCTCCTACAATGAGCAGTTCTTC
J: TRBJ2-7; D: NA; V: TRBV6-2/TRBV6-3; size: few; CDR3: CASSLGGIYSEQYF; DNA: TGTGCCAGCTCCCTCGGGGGAATATATTCCGAGCAGTACTTC
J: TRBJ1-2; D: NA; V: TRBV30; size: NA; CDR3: CACPEAANYGYTF; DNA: TGTGCCTGTCCTGAGGCAGCTAACTATGGCTACACCTTC
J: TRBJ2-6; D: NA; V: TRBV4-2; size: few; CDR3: CASSQELGANVLTF; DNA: TGTGCCAGCAGCCAAGAACTGGGGGCCAACGTCCTGACTTTC
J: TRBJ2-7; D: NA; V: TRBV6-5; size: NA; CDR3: CASSPQGPSSYEQYF; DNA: TGTGCCAGCAGTCCTCAAGGCCCTAGCTCCTACGAGCAGTACTTC
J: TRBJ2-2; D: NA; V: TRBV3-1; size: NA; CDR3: CASSQFVSSNTGELFF; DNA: TGTGCCAGCAGCCAATTCGTAAGCTCGAACACCGGGGAGCTGTTTTTT
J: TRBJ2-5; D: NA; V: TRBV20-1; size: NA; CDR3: CSASSAYQETQYF; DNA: TGCAGTGCTAGTTCGGCCTACCAAGAGACCCAGTACTTC
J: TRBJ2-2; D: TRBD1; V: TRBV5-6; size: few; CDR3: CASSGDPGQATTGELFF; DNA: TGTGCCAGCAGCGGGGATCCGGGACAGGCGACCACCGGGGAGCTGTTTTTT
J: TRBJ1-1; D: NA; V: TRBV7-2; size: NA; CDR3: CASSPTAGNTEAFF; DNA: TGTGCCAGCAGCCCCACGGCGGGAAACACTGAAGCTTTCTTT
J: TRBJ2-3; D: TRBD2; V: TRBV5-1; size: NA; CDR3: CASSIDSGGAGDTQYF; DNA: TGCGCCAGCAGCATAGATAGCGGGGGGGCCGGAGATACGCAGTATTTT
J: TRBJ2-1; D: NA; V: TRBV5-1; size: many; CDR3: CASSLRTANNEQFF; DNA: TGCGCCAGCAGCCTAAGGACAGCCAACAATGAGCAGTTCTTC
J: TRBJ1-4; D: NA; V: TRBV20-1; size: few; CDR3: CSARNPGQSNEKLFF; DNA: TGCAGTGCTAGAAACCCGGGACAATCAAATGAAAAACTGTTTTTT
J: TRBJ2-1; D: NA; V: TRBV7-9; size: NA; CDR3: CASSLEGRGGYNEQFF; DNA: TGTGCCAGCAGCTTAGAGGGCAGGGGGGGCTACAATGAGCAGTTCTTC
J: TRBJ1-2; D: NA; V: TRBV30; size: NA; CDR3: CAWSVVGSAHGYTF; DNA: TGTGCCTGGAGTGTCGTAGGAAGCGCCCATGGCTACACCTTC
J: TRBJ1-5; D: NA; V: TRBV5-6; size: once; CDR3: CASSWNSYQPQHF; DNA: TGTGCCAGCAGCTGGAACAGTTATCAGCCCCAGCATTTT
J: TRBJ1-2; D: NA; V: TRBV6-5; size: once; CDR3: CASSYDGPYDYTF; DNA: TGTGCCAGCAGTTACGACGGCCCCTATGACTACACCTTC
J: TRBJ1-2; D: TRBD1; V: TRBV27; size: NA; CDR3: CANSQQGGYGYTF; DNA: TGTGCCAACAGTCAACAGGGGGGCTATGGCTACACCTTC
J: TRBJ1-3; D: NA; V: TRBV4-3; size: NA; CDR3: CASSQDTEGIAGNTIYF; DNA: TGCGCCAGCAGCCAAGATACGGAGGGTATCGCTGGAAACACCATATATTTT
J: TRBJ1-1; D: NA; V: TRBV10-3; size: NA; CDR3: CAISESPGTPNTEAFF; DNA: TGTGCCATCAGTGAGTCCCCCGGGACACCGAACACTGAAGCTTTCTTT
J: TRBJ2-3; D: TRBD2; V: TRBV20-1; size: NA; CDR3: CSAALIAGTEDTQYF; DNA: TGCAGTGCTGCCCTCATAGCGGGGACGGAAGATACGCAGTATTTT
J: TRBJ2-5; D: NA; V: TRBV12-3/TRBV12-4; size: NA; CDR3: CASSVGEKETQYF; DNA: TGTGCCAGCAGTGTGGGGGAAAAAGAGACCCAGTACTTC
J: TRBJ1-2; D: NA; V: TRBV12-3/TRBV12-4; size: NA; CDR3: CASSTIWVRGYTF; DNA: TGTGCCAGCAGTACCATCTGGGTTAGGGGCTACACCTTC
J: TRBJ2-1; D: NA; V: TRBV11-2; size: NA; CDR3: CASSSFRGRGYGQFF; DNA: TGTGCCAGCAGCTCCTTCCGGGGCAGGGGCTATGGGCAGTTCTTC
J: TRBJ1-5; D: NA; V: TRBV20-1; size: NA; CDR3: CSAAITGAGQPQHF; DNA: TGCAGTGCCGCAATCACGGGGGCGGGTCAGCCCCAGCATTTT
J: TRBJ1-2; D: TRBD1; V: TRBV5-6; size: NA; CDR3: CASSLRTTGDLYGYTF; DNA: TGTGCCAGCAGTCTTCGTACAACAGGGGACCTCTATGGCTACACCTTC
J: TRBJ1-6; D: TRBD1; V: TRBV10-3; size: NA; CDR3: CAIHGTENSPLHF; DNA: TGTGCCATCCACGGGACAGAGAATTCACCCCTCCACTTT
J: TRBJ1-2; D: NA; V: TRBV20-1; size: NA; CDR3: CSAGREGYTF; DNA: TGCAGTGCTGGACGGGAGGGCTACACCTTC
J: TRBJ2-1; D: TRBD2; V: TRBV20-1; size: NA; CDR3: CSAVLAGPSNEQFF; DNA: TGCAGTGCTGTACTAGCGGGGCCTTCCAATGAGCAGTTCTTC
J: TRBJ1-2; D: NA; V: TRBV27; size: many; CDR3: CASSLLGNYGYTF; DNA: TGTGCCAGCAGCTTACTGGGGAACTATGGCTACACCTTC
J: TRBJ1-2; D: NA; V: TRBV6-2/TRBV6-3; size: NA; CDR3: CASSYRTGGLYGYTF; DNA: TGTGCCAGCAGTTACCGAACGGGAGGTCTCTATGGCTACACCTTC
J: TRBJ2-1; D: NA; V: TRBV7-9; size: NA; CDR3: CASSSWAGRAAGNEQFF; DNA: TGTGCCAGCAGCTCATGGGCGGGACGAGCCGCGGGAAATGAGCAGTTCTTC
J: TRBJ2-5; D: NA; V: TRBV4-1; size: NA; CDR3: CASSQVLAGVQETQYF; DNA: TGCGCCAGCAGCCAAGTCCTAGCAGGGGTCCAAGAGACCCAGTACTTC
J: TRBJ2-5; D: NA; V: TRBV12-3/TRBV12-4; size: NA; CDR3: CASSFRGYLQETQYF; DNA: TGTGCCAGCAGTTTCAGGGGATACCTACAAGAGACCCAGTACTTC
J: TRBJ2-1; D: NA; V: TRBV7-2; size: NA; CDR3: CASSSLKAWPYNEQFF; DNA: TGTGCCAGCAGCTCCCTTAAGGCCTGGCCCTACAATGAGCAGTTCTTC
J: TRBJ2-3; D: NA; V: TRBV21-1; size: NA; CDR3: CASSAQEAGPTDTQYF; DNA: TGTGCCAGCAGCGCCCAAGAAGCGGGGCCCACAGATACGCAGTATTTT
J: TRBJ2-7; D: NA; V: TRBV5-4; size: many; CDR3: CASSPDPTRAYEQYF; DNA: TGTGCCAGCAGCCCGGACCCTACTCGGGCCTACGAGCAGTACTTC
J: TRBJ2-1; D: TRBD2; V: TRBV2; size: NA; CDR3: CASSPLAGNPYNEQFF; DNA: TGTGCCAGCAGCCCACTAGCGGGGAACCCCTACAATGAGCAGTTCTTC
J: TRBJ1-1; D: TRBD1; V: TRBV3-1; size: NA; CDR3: CASSPSDREAFF; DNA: TGTGCCAGCAGCCCTTCGGACAGGGAGGCTTTCTTT
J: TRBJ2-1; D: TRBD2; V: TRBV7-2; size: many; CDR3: CASSLSLAGYNEQFF; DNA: TGTGCCAGCAGCTTATCTCTAGCGGGGTACAATGAGCAGTTCTTC
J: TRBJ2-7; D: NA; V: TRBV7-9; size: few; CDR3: CASSFRVHEQYF; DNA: TGTGCCAGCAGCTTCAGGGTCCACGAGCAGTACTTC
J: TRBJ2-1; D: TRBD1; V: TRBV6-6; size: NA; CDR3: CASRIDRVGYNEQFF; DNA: TGTGCCAGCAGAATCGACAGGGTGGGCTACAATGAGCAGTTCTTC
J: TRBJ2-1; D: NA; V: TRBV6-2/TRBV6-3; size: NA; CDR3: CASSYLGGAHSNEQFF; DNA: TGTGCCAGCAGTTACTTGGGGGGGGCGCATTCCAATGAGCAGTTCTTC
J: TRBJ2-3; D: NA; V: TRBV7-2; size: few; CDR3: CASSLAGTGGTQYF; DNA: TGTGCCAGCAGCTTAGCCGGGACCGGGGGTACGCAGTATTTT
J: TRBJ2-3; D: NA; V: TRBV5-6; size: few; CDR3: CASSWTGLPRSTDTQYF; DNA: TGTGCCAGCAGCTGGACGGGACTCCCACGTAGCACAGATACGCAGTATTTT
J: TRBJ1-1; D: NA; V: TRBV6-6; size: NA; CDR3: CASNRGVLTEAFF; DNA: TGTGCCAGCAACCGGGGGGTACTCACTGAAGCTTTCTTT
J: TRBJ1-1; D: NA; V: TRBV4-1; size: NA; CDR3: CASSQDRGSNTEAFF; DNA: TGCGCCAGCAGCCAAGATCGGGGATCTAACACTGAAGCTTTCTTT
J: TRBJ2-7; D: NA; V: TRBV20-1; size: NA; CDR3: CSARALVPGNRDNYNEQYF; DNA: TGCAGTGCTAGAGCCCTTGTACCGGGCAACAGGGACAACTACAATGAGCAGTACTTC
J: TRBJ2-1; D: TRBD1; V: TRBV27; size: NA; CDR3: CASSLPGGEQFF; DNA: TGTGCCAGCAGTTTACCAGGGGGTGAGCAGTTCTTC
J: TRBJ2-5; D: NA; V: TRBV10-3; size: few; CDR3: CAIVSEEETQYF; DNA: TGTGCCATAGTCAGCGAGGAAGAGACCCAGTACTTC
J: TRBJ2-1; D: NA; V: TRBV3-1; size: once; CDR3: CASSYGTRGEYNEQFF; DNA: TGTGCCAGCAGCTATGGAACTAGAGGGGAATACAATGAGCAGTTCTTC
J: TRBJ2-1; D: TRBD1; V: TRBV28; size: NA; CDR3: CASSQTGQGVHNEQFF; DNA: TGTGCCAGCAGCCAAACGGGACAGGGGGTCCACAATGAGCAGTTCTTC
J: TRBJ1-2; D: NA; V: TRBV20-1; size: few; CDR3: CSARDTRANYGYTF; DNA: TGCAGTGCTAGAGACACCAGGGCGAACTATGGCTACACCTTC